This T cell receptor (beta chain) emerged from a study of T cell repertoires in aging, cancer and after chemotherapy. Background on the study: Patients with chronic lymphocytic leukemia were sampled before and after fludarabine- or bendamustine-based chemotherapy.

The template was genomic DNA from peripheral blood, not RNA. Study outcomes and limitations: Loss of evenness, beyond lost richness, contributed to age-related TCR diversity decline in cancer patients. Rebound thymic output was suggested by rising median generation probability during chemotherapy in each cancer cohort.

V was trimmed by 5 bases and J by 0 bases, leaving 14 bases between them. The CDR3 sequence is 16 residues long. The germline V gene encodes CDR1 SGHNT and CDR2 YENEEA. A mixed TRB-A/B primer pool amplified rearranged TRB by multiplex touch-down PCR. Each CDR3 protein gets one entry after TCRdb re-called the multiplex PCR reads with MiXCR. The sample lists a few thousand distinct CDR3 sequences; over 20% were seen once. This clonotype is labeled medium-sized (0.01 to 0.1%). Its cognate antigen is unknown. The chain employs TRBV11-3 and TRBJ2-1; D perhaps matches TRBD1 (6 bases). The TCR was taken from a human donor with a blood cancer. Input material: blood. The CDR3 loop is CASSPWDTPSYNEQFF. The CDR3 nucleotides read TGTGCCAGCAGCCCCTGGGACACCCCCTCCTACAATGAGCAGTTCTTC.